This T cell receptor (beta chain) was found in a study of blood T cell repertoires in COVID-19. Study as a whole: The samples span acute and convalescent COVID-19 from the United States, Italy and Spain.

V was clipped by 0 bases and J by 7 bases, with 11 bases between them. Germline V gene lookup returns CDR1 SGHKS and CDR2 YYEKEE (reference sequence). The CDR3 sequence is 14 residues long. Per the study methods: From reference gene primer amplification, estimates of nucleated cell counts were derived. Profiling relied on immunoSEQ multiplex PCR, and the TCRdb table lists in-frame clones only, not all of them. From that table come the V and J calls and clone size; the DNA was used to work out D and trimming. The sample yields hundreds of thousands of clones, 75% to 85% seen once. The gene calls are TRBV5-5 and TRBJ2-1; tentative D call: TRBD1 (5 bases). Material: peripheral blood. This clonotype originated in a man in his forties or fifties with active or convalescent COVID-19. The CDR3 DNA sequence: TGTGCCAGCAGCTTGGCAGGGATCAGAAATGAGCAGTTCTTC. Translating gives CASSLAGIRNEQFF.